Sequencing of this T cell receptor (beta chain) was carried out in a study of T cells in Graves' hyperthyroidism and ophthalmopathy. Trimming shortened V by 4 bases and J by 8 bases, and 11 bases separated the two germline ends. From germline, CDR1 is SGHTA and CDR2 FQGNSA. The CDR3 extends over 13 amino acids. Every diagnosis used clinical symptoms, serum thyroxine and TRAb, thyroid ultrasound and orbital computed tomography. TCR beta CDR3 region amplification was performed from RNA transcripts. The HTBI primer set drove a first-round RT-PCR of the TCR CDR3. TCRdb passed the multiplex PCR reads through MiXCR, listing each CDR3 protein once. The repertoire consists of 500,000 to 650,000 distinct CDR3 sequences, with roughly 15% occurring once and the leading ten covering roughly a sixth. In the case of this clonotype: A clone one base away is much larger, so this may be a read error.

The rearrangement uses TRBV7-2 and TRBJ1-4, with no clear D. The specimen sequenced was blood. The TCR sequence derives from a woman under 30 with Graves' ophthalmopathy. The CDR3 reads CASSWARFEKLFF. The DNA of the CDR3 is TGTGCCAGCAGCTGGGCCAGGTTCGAAAAACTGTTTTTT.